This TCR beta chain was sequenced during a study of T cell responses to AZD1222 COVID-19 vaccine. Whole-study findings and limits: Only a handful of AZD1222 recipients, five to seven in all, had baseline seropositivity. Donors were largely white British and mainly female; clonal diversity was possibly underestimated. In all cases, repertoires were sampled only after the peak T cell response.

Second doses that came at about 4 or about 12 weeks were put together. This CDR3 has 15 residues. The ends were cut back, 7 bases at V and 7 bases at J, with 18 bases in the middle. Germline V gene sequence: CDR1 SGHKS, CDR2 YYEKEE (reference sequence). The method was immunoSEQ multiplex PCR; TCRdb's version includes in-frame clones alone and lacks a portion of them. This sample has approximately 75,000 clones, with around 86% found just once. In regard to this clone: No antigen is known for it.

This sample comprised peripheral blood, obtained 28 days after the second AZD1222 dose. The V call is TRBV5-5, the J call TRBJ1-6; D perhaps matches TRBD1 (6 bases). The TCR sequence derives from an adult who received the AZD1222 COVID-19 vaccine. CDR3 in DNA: TGTGCCAGCGCCCTGGCCCTTGGGACAAATTCACCCCTCCACTTT. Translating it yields CASALALGTNSPLHF.